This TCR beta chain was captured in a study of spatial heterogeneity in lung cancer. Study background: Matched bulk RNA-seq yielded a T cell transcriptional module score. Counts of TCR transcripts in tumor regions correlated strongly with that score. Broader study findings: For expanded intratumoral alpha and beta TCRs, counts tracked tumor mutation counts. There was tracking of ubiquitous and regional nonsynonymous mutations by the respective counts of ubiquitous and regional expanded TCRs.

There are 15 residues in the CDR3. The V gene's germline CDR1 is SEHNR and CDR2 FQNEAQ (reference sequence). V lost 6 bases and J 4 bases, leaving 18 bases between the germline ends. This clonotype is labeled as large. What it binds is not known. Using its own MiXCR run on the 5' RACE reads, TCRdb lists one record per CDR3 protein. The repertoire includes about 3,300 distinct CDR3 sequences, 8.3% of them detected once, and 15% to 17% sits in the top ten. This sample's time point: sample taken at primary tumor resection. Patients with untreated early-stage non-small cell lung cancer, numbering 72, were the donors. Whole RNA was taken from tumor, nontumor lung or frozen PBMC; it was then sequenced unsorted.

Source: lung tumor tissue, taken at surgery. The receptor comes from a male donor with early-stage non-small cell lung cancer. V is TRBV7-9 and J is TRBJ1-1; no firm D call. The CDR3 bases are TGTGCCAGCAGGCCGCCTGGAAAGGGCGGCACTGAAGCTTTCTTT. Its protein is CASRPPGKGGTEAFF.